This T cell receptor beta chain appears in the sequencing data of a study of neurological immune-mediated disorders (dated by TCRdb to about 2019). About the study as a whole: The study compared peripheral blood TCR-beta repertoires of HTLV-I-associated myelopathy (HAM/TSP) patients, multiple sclerosis patients and healthy controls using UMI-based sequencing. The approximately 99 TCR-beta libraries included longitudinal samples, technical triplicates and paired sorted CD4+ and CD8+ T-cell subsets alongside PBMC samples. The cohort was made up of 60 to 75 subjects, consisting of roughly 14 HAM/TSP patients, 34 multiple sclerosis patients and 20 healthy controls. The full study reports these points: TCR clonal expansion was highest in HAM/TSP patients and lowest in MS patients, with MS patients falling below even healthy controls. Across subjects, expanded clones never shared an identical CDR3 amino acid sequence, which suggests that the TCR-beta repertoires in every group were private.

cDNA was synthesized by template-switch 5'RACE using a primer carrying a 10-nucleotide random unique molecular identifier by which each TCR transcript was tagged. Every sequencing run covered 15-18 subjects and yielded more than 180 million TCR-beta sequences. The RNeasy kit was used to extract total RNA. The KAPA Real-time Library Amplification kit was used to amplify TCR-beta VDJ regions with primers for the TCR constant region and the 5'RACE anchor. A first PCR added sample indexes and Illumina adaptors, and a second PCR then raised library yield. The roughly 650 bp TCR product was size-selected on a 2% E-gel SizeSelection system after Ampure bead purification. Before pooling, libraries had their quality checked on a Bioanalyzer, their concentration measured with Qubit, and their quantity determined with the Kapa Library Quantification kit. An Illumina HiSeq 2500 was used to sequence the libraries paired-end at 2 x 150 bp. To increase sequence diversity, roughly 24-32% phiX was spiked into each library pool. Per the original workflow: The UMI-based MiGEC pipeline processed quality-filtered reads and removed over 80% of raw TCR sequences during error correction. IMGT germline references were used for aligning VDJ genes, and each clonotype was defined as a unique CDR3 amino acid sequence together with its V-J genes. Clonal expansion, Shannon diversity and CDR3 relatedness (CalcPairwiseDistances, ClusterSamples) were evaluated with VDJtools, and phylogenetic trees were built with CLCbio workbench. Expanded clones were defined as having at least 8 unique UMIs, based on coefficient-of-variation modelling across technical triplicates. TCRdb reworked the public reads: Q25 trimming with fastp, MiXCR clone assembly, productive beta chains retained. When rows share a CDR3 protein, they turn into one entry using the most common DNA and genes. These V and J calls originate from TCRdb's pipeline instead of the authors' own analysis. In this sample the table shows about 17,000 distinct CDR3 sequences, more than 3% of which occur a single time. Clones ranked in the top ten supply 20% to 25% of the sample.

This clonotype was counted at least ten times. Its antigen is still unknown. Base qualities are not recorded, but no much larger clone differs from it by a single base. The healthy controls were volunteers from a blood bank in Maryland, USA. For sorted-subset TCR libraries, 850,000 to 1,000,000 sorted CD4+ or CD8+ T cells were used. PBMCs were separated from peripheral blood using Ficoll-Hypaque density gradient centrifugation and then cryopreserved in liquid nitrogen. Paired sorted CD4+ and CD8+ subsets came from healthy controls, HAM/TSP patients and MS patients. The germline V gene (reference sequence) gives CDR1 as LNHDA and CDR2 as SQIVND. The cysteine opens and the phenylalanine closes a CDR3 of 15 amino acids. Only the CDR3 DNA stays, 45 bases, in frame from base 1. After removal of 6 bases from V and 4 bases from J, the junction retains 5 bases not matched to a gene.

The sequence was collected from a woman aged 40-49 years in good health. Material for sequencing was CD8+ T cells from blood. The sequence joins TRBV19 to TRBJ2-1; the junction holds 11 bases that match TRBD2. The DNA sequence is as follows: TGTGCCAGTAGGCAAACTAGCGGGAGTTACAATGAGCAGTTCTTC. It is translated as CASRQTSGSYNEQFF.